Sequencing of this T cell receptor beta chain was carried out in a study of T cell changes during pregnancy in multiple sclerosis. TCRdb's table, derived via immunoSEQ multiplex PCR, lists solely in-frame clones and lacks some. The table has 25,000 to 35,000 clones, roughly 91% seen once. The CDR3 sequence is 14 residues long. V shed 6 bases, J shed 2 bases, and the junction held 1 base outside the gene matches. CDR1 and CDR2 from the germline V gene are MGHDK and SYGVNS. This clonotype was obtained from a female donor in good health, enrolled as a control in a pregnancy study. This chain uses TRBV25-1 with TRBJ1-6; 7 bases map to TRBD1. The source material was CD4+ T cells from peripheral blood mononuclear cells, sampled in the first trimester of pregnancy. The CDR3 nucleotides read TGTGCCAGCAGCCAGGGGGCCTATAATTCACCCCTCCACTTT. Its protein product is CASSQGAYNSPLHF.